The 17 T cell receptor beta chains in this list originate from one sample, sequenced in a study of T cell responses to AZD1222 COVID-19 vaccine. Data came from immunoSEQ multiplex PCR; TCRdb stores just in-frame clones and leaves some out. This table has around 200,000 clones, approximately 86% appearing once. The material was peripheral blood, obtained on day 0 of AZD1222 vaccination. The source of these receptors is an adult in good health.

J is TRBJ2-4 and V is TRBV27, with D tentatively TRBD2 (6 bases). The CDR3 extends over 13 amino acids. The germline V gene encodes CDR1 MNHEY and CDR2 SMNVEV (reference sequence). Trimming stripped 6 bases from V and 7 bases from J, with 13 bases between. The CDR3 DNA follows: TGTGCCAGCAGAACAACTAGCTCCAACATTCAGTACTTC. This encodes CASRTTSSNIQYF.

The chain couples TRBV5-6 to TRBJ1-2; D is perhaps TRBD1 (5 bases). Trimming stripped 0 bases from V and 4 bases from J, with 13 bases between. This CDR3 contains 15 residues. CDR1 and CDR2 from the germline V gene are SGHDT and YYEEEE. CDR3 nucleotides: TGTGCCAGCAGCTTGGGGGGGACGCTTGCCTATGGCTACACCTTC. Translated, it gives CASSLGGTLAYGYTF.

The sample holds a few counts of this clone. This sequence joins TRBV27 and TRBJ2-2, with 10 bases aligning to TRBD1. Losses at the gene ends were 2 bases for V and 3 bases for J; bases not matched to a gene: 9. Germline-derived CDR1 and CDR2 are MNHEY and SMNVEV (reference sequence). The CDR3 loop spans 18 amino acids. Written as DNA, the CDR3 is TGTGCCAGCAGTTTAAGGACAGGGGGACCCACGCACACCGGGGAGCTGTTTTTT. It is translated as CASSLRTGGPTHTGELFF.

The chain is built from TRBV27 and TRBJ1-3; 9 nucleotides line up with TRBD1. Germline values: CDR1 MNHEY, CDR2 SMNVEV (reference sequence). There are 17 residues in the CDR3. The trim removed 4 bases at V and 2 bases at J, leaving 9 bases unmatched. The chain's CDR3 is CASSSTGQGSAGNTIYF. The CDR3, as DNA: TGTGCCAGCAGTTCGACCGGACAGGGGTCGGCTGGAAACACCATATATTTT.

J is TRBJ1-2 and V is TRBV29-1, with 8 positions matching TRBD1. The CDR3 consists of 14 residues. The ends lost 0 bases at V and 8 bases at J; junction bases unmatched: 8. Germline assignment: CDR1 SQVTM and CDR2 ANQGSEA. The DNA of the CDR3 is TGCAGCGTTGAAGATATGGACAGGGCGGGGGGCTACACCTTC. Its protein is CSVEDMDRAGGYTF. Complete variable domain (other parts from reference TRBV29-1 and TRBJ1-2): SAVISQKPSRDICQRGTSLTIQCQVDSQVTMMFWYRQQPGQSLTLIATANQGSEATYESGFVIDKFPISRPNLTFSTLTVSNMSPEDSSIYLCSVEDMDRAGGYTFGSGTRLTVV.

The chain uses TRBV7-2 and TRBJ2-5; TRBD1 or TRBD2 may be the D gene (6 bases each). The CDR3 loop spans 15 amino acids. V lost 5 bases to trimming and J lost 4 bases, with 17 bases between them. Germline CDR1 and CDR2: SGHTA and FQGNSA. In nucleotides, the CDR3 is TGTGCCAGCAGCCCTGGTGGGGGGCTTGGAGAGACCCAGTACTTC. Its protein is CASSPGGGLGETQYF. Drawing the rest from reference TRBV7-2 and TRBJ2-5, the complete variable domain is GAGVSQSPSNKVTEKGKDVELRCDPISGHTALYWYRQSLGQGLEFLIYFQGNSAPDKSGLPSDRFSAERTGGSVSTLTIQRTQQEDSAVYLCASSPGGGLGETQYFGPGTRLLVL.

The chain recombines TRBV10-3 with TRBJ2-7, with 7 bases aligning to TRBD2. The CDR3 sequence is 13 residues long. The V gene's germline CDR1 is ENHRY and CDR2 SYGVKD. V shed 3 bases and J 2 bases; nucleotides not matched to a gene: 1. CDR3 DNA: TGTGCCATCAGTGAAGGGACTACCTACGAGCAGTACTTC. This gives the protein CAISEGTTYEQYF.

The chain employs TRBV21-1 and TRBJ2-7; no check of the table's D call, TRBD1, against the DNA was made. TRBV21-1 is termed a pseudogene. This CDR3 region has 14 residues. CDR3 amino acids: CASSGQDRPYEQYF. CDR3 coding DNA: TGTGCCAGCAGCGGCCAGGACAGGCCCTACGAGCAGTACTTC.

Concerning this clone itself: The sample carries other DNA sequences with the same CDR3. The CDR3 sequence: CASSLRRNTEAFF. The CDR3 region has the DNA TGTGCCAGCAGTTTAAGGAGGAACACTGAAGCTTTCTTT. The chain uses TRBV12-3 or TRBV12-4 and TRBJ1-1; D remains unclear. V lost 2 bases and J 1 base, leaving 5 bases between the germline ends. The CDR3 extends over 13 amino acids.

The chain combines TRBV11-3 with TRBJ2-3, with 8 bases aligning to TRBD2. This CDR3 spans 16 amino acids. Germline CDR1 reads SGHNT; CDR2 reads YENEEA. J lost 0 bases, V lost 5 bases, and 7 bases had no gene match. CDR3 nucleotides: TGTGCCAGCAGCCCCCGGAGCGGGAGAAGCACAGATACGCAGTATTTT. It specifies CASSPRSGRSTDTQYF.

The chain combines TRBV7-2 with TRBJ2-7; D not resolved. The germline V gene encodes CDR1 SGHTA and CDR2 FQGNSA. V lost 5 bases, J lost 0 bases, and 11 bases lay in between. This CDR3 comprises 14 residues. The CDR3 DNA reads as TGTGCCAGCAGCCTAGGACGGCTCTCCTACGAGCAGTACTTC. It translates to CASSLGRLSYEQYF.

CDR3 region: CASSLGPGGTSGANVLTF. The CDR3 bases are TGTGCCAGCAGCTTGGGCCCAGGGGGCACTTCCGGGGCCAACGTCCTGACTTTC. V gene TRBV5-6 combines with J gene TRBJ2-6; 8 bases line up with TRBD1. CDR1 is SGHDT and CDR2 is YYEEEE in the germline V gene. The CDR3 is made up of 18 amino acids. With V trimmed by 0 bases and J by 4 bases, 9 bases remained unmatched.

This clone showed up just a few times. This rearrangement joins TRBV7-6 to TRBJ2-7; 7 bases agree with TRBD1. The junction had 11 bases not matched to a gene; V was cut back by 5 bases and J by 7 bases. The CDR3 totals 14 residues. Germline assignment: CDR1 SGHVS and CDR2 FNYEAQ. For the CDR3, the DNA is TGTGCCAGCAGCGGACAGAGACAGGGTAGGGAGCAGTACTTC. Encoded protein: CASSGQRQGREQYF.

The V and J genes are TRBV28 and TRBJ1-6; 7 bases line up with TRBD1. V trimming: 7 bases; J trimming: 7 bases; junction bases outside the gene matches: 13. Germline assignment: CDR1 MDHEN and CDR2 SYDVKM. The CDR3 contains 16 residues. CDR3 loop: CASTFHPRQGNSPLHF. As DNA, the CDR3 is TGTGCCAGCACCTTCCATCCCCGACAGGGAAATTCACCCCTCCACTTT.

The rearrangement links TRBV30 to TRBJ1-1; D may be TRBD1 (5 bases). Germline CDR1 is GTSNPN and CDR2 is SVGIG (reference sequence). V was trimmed by 4 bases and J by 4 bases, leaving 16 bases between them. The CDR3 totals 14 residues. CDR3 sequence (DNA): TGTGCCTGGAATCCCGGGGGAAGATTCACTGAAGCTTTCTTT. Its protein is CAWNPGGRFTEAFF. The whole variable domain, filled in from reference TRBV30 and TRBJ1-1, reads SQTIHQWPATLVQPVGSPLSLECTVEGTSNPNLYWYRQAAGRGLQLLFYSVGIGQISSEVPQNLSASRPQDRQFILSSKKLLLSDSGFYLCAWNPGGRFTEAFFGQGTRLTVV.

The V gene is TRBV19, the J gene TRBJ1-1; D possibly corresponds to TRBD1 (6 bases). CDR1 and CDR2 from the germline V gene are LNHDA and SQIVND (reference sequence). The CDR3 extends over 14 amino acids. With 1 base removed from V and 4 bases from J, the gap between germline ends came to 10 bases. The chain's CDR3 is CASSIARQATEAFF. DNA for the CDR3: TGTGCCAGTAGTATAGCGCGACAGGCCACTGAAGCTTTCTTT.

This chain joins TRBV19 and TRBJ1-1, with 9 bases matching TRBD1. CDR3 length: 14 amino acids. Per germline, CDR1 LNHDA and CDR2 SQIVND (reference sequence). J was trimmed by 10 bases and V by 3 bases; bases with no gene match: 9. CDR3 nucleotides: TGTGCCAGTAGTATTCACCGGGACAGGGAGGGAGCTTTCTTT. Translating gives CASSIHRDREGAFF.